This T cell receptor (beta chain) was recovered during a study of neurological immune-mediated disorders. General study points: There were no CDR3 amino acid sequences shared by expanded clones across subjects, a result suggesting private repertoires in all groups. HTLV-1-associated myelopathy led in TCR clonal expansion, while multiple sclerosis ranked lowest, below healthy controls.

As for time point: longitudinal time-point 3. The unsorted libraries were produced from 2 million PBMCs held at -80 C. This clonotype was recorded at least ten times. Antigen: not known. Germline-derived CDR1 and CDR2 are DFQATT and SNEGSKA (reference sequence). Trimming shortened V by 0 bases and J by 2 bases, and 5 bases separated the two germline ends. The CDR3 length is 12 residues. Each sequencing run yielded over 160 million TCR-beta sequences from 15-18 subjects. TCRdb independently ran MiXCR on the 5' RACE reads; one entry per CDR3 protein. There are about 99,000 distinct CDR3 sequences in the sample; roughly 10% occur only once, and 3.1% lies in the top ten.

The rearrangement uses TRBV20-1 and TRBJ2-7; D not resolved. The sequenced material came from PBMCs. This receptor was taken from a female donor with HTLV-1-associated myelopathy (HAM/TSP). The DNA of the CDR3 is TGCAGTGCTAGAGATGGACCCTACGAGCAGTACTTC. Residues: CSARDGPYEQYF.